Reported below is one T cell receptor beta chain. Its antigen is undetermined. This CDR3 spans 13 amino acids. Germline CDR1 is SGHRS and CDR2 is YFSETQ. Losses at the gene ends were 0 bases for V and 6 bases for J; bases not matched to a gene: 2. Selection required adequate fresh-frozen tumor tissue plus more than two years' survival data. The PCR used 60 V beta and 13 J beta primers. Assay used: immunoSEQ multiplex PCR; TCRdb lists only in-frame clones, some missing. The sample carries around 97,000 clones, roughly 79% recorded once. The entry originates in a study of glioma-infiltrating T cells after dendritic cell vaccination. Whole-study results and caveats: Patients with more pretreatment TILs had longer time to progression and survival.

The sample consisted of blood, taken before dendritic cell vaccination. The chain links TRBV5-1 to TRBJ1-2; 7 positions match TRBD1. The sequence was collected from a human donor with glioblastoma. CDR3 DNA sequence: TGCGCCAGCAGCTTGGAGGGGGCCGATGGCTACACCTTC. Protein product: CASSLEGADGYTF.